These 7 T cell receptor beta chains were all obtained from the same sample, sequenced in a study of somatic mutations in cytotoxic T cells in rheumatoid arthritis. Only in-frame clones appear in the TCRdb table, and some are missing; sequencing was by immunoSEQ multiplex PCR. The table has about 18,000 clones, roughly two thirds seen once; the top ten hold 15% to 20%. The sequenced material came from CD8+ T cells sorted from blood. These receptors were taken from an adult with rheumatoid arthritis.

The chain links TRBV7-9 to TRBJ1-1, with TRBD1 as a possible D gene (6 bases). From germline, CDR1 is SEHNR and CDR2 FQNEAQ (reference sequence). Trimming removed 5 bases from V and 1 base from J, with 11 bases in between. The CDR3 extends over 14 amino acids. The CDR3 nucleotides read TGTGCCAGCAGCCCGAGGGACAAGAACACTGAAGCTTTCTTT. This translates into CASSPRDKNTEAFF.

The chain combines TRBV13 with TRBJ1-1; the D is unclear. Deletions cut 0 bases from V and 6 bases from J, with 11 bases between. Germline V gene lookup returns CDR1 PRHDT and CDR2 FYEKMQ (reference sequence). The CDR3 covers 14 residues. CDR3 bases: TGTGCCAGCAGCTTAGGCCGTGTCAGCCCTGAAGCTTTCTTT. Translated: CASSLGRVSPEAFF.

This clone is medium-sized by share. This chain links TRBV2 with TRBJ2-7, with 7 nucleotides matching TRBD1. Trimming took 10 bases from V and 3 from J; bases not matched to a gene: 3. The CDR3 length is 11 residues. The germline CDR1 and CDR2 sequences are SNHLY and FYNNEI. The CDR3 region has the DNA TGTGCCACCAGGGACAGCTACGAGCAGTACTTC. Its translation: CATRDSYEQYF.

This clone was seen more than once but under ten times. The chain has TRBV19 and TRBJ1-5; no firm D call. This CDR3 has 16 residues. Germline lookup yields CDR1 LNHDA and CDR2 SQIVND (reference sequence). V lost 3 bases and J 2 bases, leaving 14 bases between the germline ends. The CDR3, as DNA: TGTGCCAGTAGTATGGGTGGAGCCGTGGGCAATCAGCCCCAGCATTTT. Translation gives CASSMGGAVGNQPQHF. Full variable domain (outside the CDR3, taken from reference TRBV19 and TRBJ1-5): DGGITQSPKYLFRKEGQNVTLSCEQNLNHDAMYWYRQDPGQGLRLIYYSQIVNDFQKGDIAEGYSVSREKKESFPLTVTSAQKNPTAFYLCASSMGGAVGNQPQHFGDGTRLSIL.

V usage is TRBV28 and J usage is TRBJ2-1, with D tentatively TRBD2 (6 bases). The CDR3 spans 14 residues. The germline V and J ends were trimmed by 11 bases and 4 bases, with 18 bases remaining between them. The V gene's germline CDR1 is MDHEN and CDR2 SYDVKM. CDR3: CAASEIAEYNEQFF. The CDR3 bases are TGTGCCGCCAGCGAAATAGCGGAGTACAATGAGCAGTTCTTC. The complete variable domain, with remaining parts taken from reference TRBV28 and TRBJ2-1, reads DVKVTQSSRYLVKRTGEKVFLECVQDMDHENMFWYRQDPGLGLRLIYFSYDVKMKEKGDIPEGYSVSREKKERFSLILESASTNQTSMYLCAASEIAEYNEQFFGPGTRLTVL.

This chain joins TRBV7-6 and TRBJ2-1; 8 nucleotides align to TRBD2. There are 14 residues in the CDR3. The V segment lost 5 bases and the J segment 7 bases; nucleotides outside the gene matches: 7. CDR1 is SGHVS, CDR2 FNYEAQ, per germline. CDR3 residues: CASSVRGGKNEQFF. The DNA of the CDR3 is TGTGCCAGCAGCGTCCGGGGGGGCAAGAATGAGCAGTTCTTC.

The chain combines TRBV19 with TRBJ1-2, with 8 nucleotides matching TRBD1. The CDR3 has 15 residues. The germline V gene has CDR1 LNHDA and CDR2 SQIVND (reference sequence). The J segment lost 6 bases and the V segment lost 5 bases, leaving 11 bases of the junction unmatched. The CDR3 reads CASSVGQGGVDGYTF. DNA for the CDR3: TGTGCCAGTAGTGTCGGACAGGGAGGAGTCGATGGCTACACCTTC.